The present T cell receptor beta chain was sequenced within a study of T cell repertoires in cytomegalovirus infection. Study in general: CMV epitopes that were recently identified and HLA-C-restricted were used alongside well-studied HLA-B-restricted ones. Carrying CMV and the relevant HLA type showed in public TCR beta signatures. Study-level points and caveats: Totalled public TCR beta family frequency picked out people who carried CMV plus the relevant HLA. Ex vivo, HLA-C-restricted CMV-specific TCR beta clonotypes prevailed over the rest of the response.

This clonotype showed up just once. The antigen is not known. The CDR3 covers 13 residues. After removal of 5 bases from V and 7 bases from J, the junction contained 4 bases not matched to a gene. The V gene's germline CDR1 is MGHRA and CDR2 YSYEKL. In TCRdb, the reads were re-called with MiXCR into one record per CDR3 protein. Among 300,000 to 400,000 distinct CDR3 sequences listed, almost 30% were seen once. Sample: cultured PBMCs, taken from culture after CMV antigen stimulation. This chain joins TRBV4-1 and TRBJ2-1, with 8 nucleotides matching TRBD2. The sequence derives from a human donor in good health (CMV status not recorded). Some clones in this sample may be carry-over from other donors' samples. In DNA form, the CDR3 reads TGCGCCAGCAGCGGACGCGGGGGGAATGAGCAGTTCTTC. Its translation: CASSGRGGNEQFF.